This is a list of T cell receptor beta chains from one sample in a study of blood T cells in healthy people across ages. TCRdb called the 5' RACE reads again in MiXCR, with one record for every CDR3 protein. The sample carries 1,100,000 or so distinct CDR3 sequences, roughly 45% recorded once. The material sequenced was blood. All receptors derive from a woman aged 55-70 years in good health. Both conserved end residues are trimmed from each CDR3. A D gene is named only where the DNA matches it firmly. Size is omitted from some rows. Given values are once, few, many or a class for expanded clones.

. . TRBJ2-7 TRBV20-1 SARIQDGGYEQY
TRBD2 . TRBJ2-4 TRBV15 ATSSSGSDIQY
TRBD1 few TRBJ1-1 TRBV20-1 SAWGQLNTEAF
. once TRBJ2-1 TRBV5-1 ASSWENNEQF
. many TRBJ2-5 TRBV27 ASSFRQGGETQY
TRBD2 . TRBJ2-1 TRBV9 ASSVPLAGIYNEQF
TRBD2 . TRBJ2-1 TRBV11-1 ASTGTSEYNEQF
TRBD1 . TRBJ2-7 TRBV10-3 AIRETGSGEQY
TRBD2 . TRBJ2-3 TRBV9 ASATSRLAEGTSTDTQY
TRBD1 . TRBJ1-2 TRBV12-3/TRBV12-4 ATWDRSNYGYT
. . TRBJ2-2 TRBV18 ASSLEAGPLF
TRBD1 . TRBJ2-6 TRBV5-1 ASSLWTGGSGANVLT
. few TRBJ2-7 TRBV4-2 ASSPQDNLAYEQY
TRBD1 . TRBJ2-4 TRBV3-1 ASSQNRGEQY
. . TRBJ2-1 TRBV19 ASSTSPGAWNEQF
. . TRBJ1-2 TRBV7-9 ASSYAREITNYGYT
. . TRBJ2-7 TRBV10-3 AISDGAEQVYYEQY
. . TRBJ1-1 TRBV29-1 SAQEAGDTEAF
TRBD1 . TRBJ2-1 TRBV29-1 SARGQGQQF
TRBD2 . TRBJ2-6 TRBV6-1 ASSGITSGGGANVLT
TRBD1 few TRBJ2-6 TRBV25-1 ASSAGTGVASGANVLT
TRBD1 . . TRBV20-1 SAPDPTGVYEQY
. . TRBJ2-2 TRBV28 ASYRETGELF
TRBD1 . TRBJ1-6 TRBV7-8 ASSSAPQGVRSPLH
TRBD2 many TRBJ2-7 TRBV5-1 ASSSGLAGSYEQY
TRBD2 . TRBJ2-1 TRBV15 ATSRTSGRAWEQF
. . TRBJ2-1 TRBV7-9 ASSTETDEQF
. few TRBJ2-1 TRBV5-1 ASSSTSYNEQF
. . TRBJ2-1 TRBV5-6 ASSLDYPYNEQF
. few TRBJ2-1 TRBV5-6 ASSLGGRIEQF
. . TRBJ2-5 TRBV2 ASIKMRRFQETQY
. . TRBJ2-7 TRBV7-9 ASSSGIGVQY
TRBD2 . TRBJ2-7 TRBV11-1 ASSPRALTSGRPWSSYEQY
. few TRBJ1-2 TRBV27 ASSLNGRGYGYT
TRBD1 once . TRBV28 ASSFPGQNYEQY
. . TRBJ2-5 TRBV7-9 ASSLRKGGGGSQETQY
. . TRBJ2-7 TRBV6-1 ASSESEDYEQY
. many TRBJ2-5 TRBV4-1 ASSQALGTETQY
. once TRBJ2-2 TRBV20-1 SARDGTYNGELF
TRBD2 . TRBJ2-7 TRBV3-1 ASSQALAGFLTYEQY
. . TRBJ2-1 TRBV28 ASSPPQGNEQF
. . TRBJ2-7 TRBV27 ASSPNNSPRGLHYEQY
. . TRBJ2-3 TRBV7-2 ASSQGLNTDTQY
. . TRBJ1-2 TRBV20-1 SARHEVLGRAGYT
TRBD1 . TRBJ1-1 TRBV5-6 AKTDRAGNTEAF
TRBD2 once TRBJ2-1 TRBV28 VTPPTPGLAMDEQF
TRBD2 . TRBJ2-3 TRBV7-2 ASSTGGRANTDTQY
TRBD1 . TRBJ2-1 TRBV27 ASSAIPGTEYEQF
TRBD1 . TRBJ2-5 TRBV27 ASSLRGQSFSQETQY
TRBD1 few TRBJ2-1 TRBV11-2 ASSLRGLGRRDRGWDEQF
. . TRBJ2-7 TRBV7-8 ASSPRIGGTSYEQY
TRBD2 . . TRBV18 ASSPFTSGRAPYEQY